Presented here are 19 T cell receptor beta chains from one specimen sequenced in a study of cytomegalovirus exposure and HLA in healthy donors. Data came from immunoSEQ multiplex PCR; TCRdb stores just in-frame clones and leaves some out. The sample contains about 130,000 clones, just under 90% of which appear only once. Sequencing used PBMCs. These TCRs come from a woman aged 25 to 39 in good health and CMV-seropositive.

This chain uses TRBV2 with TRBJ2-7, with unresolved D. The germline gives CDR1 SNHLY, CDR2 FYNNEI. The CDR3 is made up of 13 amino acids. The ends were cut back, 5 bases at V and 4 bases at J, with 12 bases in the middle. CDR3 loop: CASSPSRMYEQYF. CDR3 in DNA: TGTGCCAGCAGTCCCTCGAGGATGTACGAGCAGTACTTC.

The table lists this clone with a count of one. The J gene is TRBJ2-4, the V gene TRBV7-8, with 8 bases identical to TRBD2. Germline-derived CDR1 and CDR2 are SGHVS and FQNEAQ. This CDR3 has 14 residues. The trim removed 3 bases at V and 8 bases at J, leaving 6 bases unmatched. The CDR3, as DNA: TGTGCCAGCAGCTTTAGCGGGGAGAGAGACATTCAGTACTTC. Amino acids: CASSFSGERDIQYF.

CDR3 DNA sequence: TGTGCCAGCAGCTTGTCACAGGGGCCCTCATACGAGCAGTACTTC. It translates to CASSLSQGPSYEQYF. The chain links TRBV11-2 to TRBJ2-7; TRBD1 matches 7 bases. V lost 3 bases, J lost 4 bases, and 9 bases stayed unmatched. The CDR3 consists of 15 residues. From germline, CDR1 is SGHAT and CDR2 FQNNGV.

The chain links TRBV6-6 to TRBJ1-2; no reliable D call. V shed 8 bases and J shed 8 bases, with 9 bases lying between them. Germline values: CDR1 MNHNY, CDR2 SVGAGI (reference sequence). This CDR3 has 10 residues. As DNA, the CDR3 is TGTGCCAGCGGAGGTCAAGGCTACACCTTC. Its protein is CASGGQGYTF.

The J gene is TRBJ2-7, the V gene TRBV6-1; tentatively, D is TRBD1 (5 bases). Trimming cost V 4 bases and J 0 bases, with 7 bases left between them. The CDR3 runs 13 residues. Germline V gene data show CDR1 as MNHNS and CDR2 as SASEGT. CDR3 residues: CASSATVSYEQYF. CDR3 coding DNA: TGTGCCAGCAGTGCGACAGTCTCCTACGAGCAGTACTTC.

This clone was found many times. The chain is built from TRBV28 and TRBJ1-1; D is ambiguous. V was pared by 6 bases and J by 4 bases, with 12 bases between. Germline values: CDR1 MDHEN, CDR2 SYDVKM. The CDR3 runs to 13 residues. CDR3 bases: TGTGCCAGCAGAGTCCGGGTCCGCACTGAAGCTTTCTTT. Protein product: CASRVRVRTEAFF. Combining the CDR3 with reference TRBV28 and TRBJ1-1 gives the whole variable domain DVKVTQSSRYLVKRTGEKVFLECVQDMDHENMFWYRQDPGLGLRLIYFSYDVKMKEKGDIPEGYSVSREKKERFSLILESASTNQTSMYLCASRVRVRTEAFFGQGTRLTVV.

The chain uses TRBV2 and TRBJ2-1; 11 nucleotides line up with TRBD2. Looked up from germline, CDR1 is SNHLY and CDR2 is FYNNEI. Trimming took 4 bases from V and 14 from J; bases not matched to a gene: 13. The CDR3 covers 15 residues. In DNA, the CDR3 is TGTGCCAGCAGTGTATCCCCTAGCGGGGGGCCGGGAGAGTTCTTC. Protein sequence: CASSVSPSGGPGEFF.

The rearrangement uses TRBV27 and TRBJ2-5, with 11 positions matching TRBD2. The germline CDR1 and CDR2 sequences are MNHEY and SMNVEV (reference sequence). The CDR3 has 15 amino acids. Losses at the gene ends were 3 bases for V and 4 bases for J; bases not matched to a gene: 4. The DNA for the CDR3 is TGTGCCAGCAGTTTCGTTAGCGGGGGGGCAGAGACCCAGTACTTC. Encoded protein: CASSFVSGGAETQYF.

V usage is TRBV18 and J usage is TRBJ2-7; 9 bases align to TRBD1. Germline V gives CDR1 KGHSH, CDR2 LQKENI. The junction had 6 bases not matched to a gene; V was cut back by 2 bases and J by 4 bases. The CDR3 contains 15 residues. The CDR3 region is CASSPGTGFMYEQYF. DNA of the CDR3: TGTGCCAGCTCACCAGGGACAGGGTTTATGTACGAGCAGTACTTC.

This clone showed up just once. The chain joins TRBV4-1 to TRBJ2-1; TRBD2 matches 13 bases. Germline trimming cut 3 bases from V and 9 bases from J; bases unmatched to any gene: 17. This CDR3 has 19 residues. The germline gives CDR1 MGHRA, CDR2 YSYEKL. CDR3 protein: CASSHGQLLAGGPRSEQFF. The CDR3 DNA is TGCGCCAGCAGCCACGGACAGCTACTAGCGGGGGGGCCAAGGAGTGAGCAGTTCTTC.

V usage is TRBV4-1 and J usage is TRBJ2-7; tentatively, D is TRBD2 (5 bases). Trimming stripped 4 bases from V and 7 bases from J, with 17 bases between. CDR3 length equals 14 residues. From germline, CDR1 is MGHRA and CDR2 YSYEKL. The CDR3 is CASSRLYGEGEQYF. The CDR3 DNA is TGCGCCAGCAGCCGCCTATACGGGGAAGGGGAGCAGTACTTC.

This chain uses TRBV6-1 with TRBJ2-3; 11 nucleotides align to TRBD2. The germline V gene encodes CDR1 MNHNS and CDR2 SASEGT. Trimming took 3 bases from V and 7 from J; bases not matched to a gene: 18. The CDR3 length is 19 residues. The CDR3 is CASSDYGGGSSGRLHTQYF. As DNA, the CDR3 is TGTGCCAGCAGTGACTACGGGGGAGGTTCTAGCGGGAGGCTACATACGCAGTATTTT.

The rearrangement uses TRBV18 and TRBJ2-7; TRBD2 aligns across 10 bases. The CDR3 sequence is 16 residues long. The V gene end was trimmed by 4 bases and the J gene end by 3 bases; junction bases not matched to a gene: 9. Germline-derived CDR1 and CDR2 are KGHSH and LQKENI. The DNA for the CDR3 is TGTGCCAGCTCACGGGGGGCTAGCGGGAGACTCTACGAGCAGTACTTC. Amino acid sequence: CASSRGASGRLYEQYF. The variable domain in full, with the rest retrieved from reference TRBV18 and TRBJ2-7, is NAGVMQNPRHLVRRRGQEARLRCSPMKGHSHVYWYRQLPEEGLKFMVYLQKENIIDESGMPKERFSAEFPKEGPSILRIQQVVRGDSAAYFCASSRGASGRLYEQYFGPGTRLTVT.

This chain uses TRBV2 with TRBJ2-7; a possible D gene is TRBD2 (6 bases). Trimming left V 7 bases short and J 0 bases short, with 10 bases between. The CDR3 is 13 amino acids. Germline CDR1 and CDR2: SNHLY and FYNNEI. In DNA form, the CDR3 reads TGTGCCAGCATCACCGGGGGCTCCTACGAGCAGTACTTC. It translates to CASITGGSYEQYF.

The rearrangement uses TRBV5-1 and TRBJ2-2; maybe TRBD2 (6 bases). CDR1 and CDR2 from the germline V gene are SGHRS and YFSETQ. The CDR3 covers 15 residues. With 3 bases removed from V and 0 bases from J, the gap between germline ends came to 9 bases. CDR3 coding DNA: TGCGCCAGCAGCTCATTAGCGGCGAACACCGGGGAGCTGTTTTTT. Translation gives CASSSLAANTGELFF.

This clone was detected only a few times. The V call is TRBV10-3, the J call TRBJ1-2; a possible D gene is TRBD1 (5 bases). Trimming pared 6 bases from V and 0 bases from J, leaving 8 bases between. Per germline, CDR1 ENHRY and CDR2 SYGVKD. The CDR3 runs to 13 residues. The DNA for the CDR3 is TGTGCCATCAGGACGGACACTAACTATGGCTACACCTTC. It encodes CAIRTDTNYGYTF.

For the CDR3, the DNA is TGTGCCAGTAGCAACTCGGGACACAATGAAAAACTGTTTTTT. Amino acid sequence: CASSNSGHNEKLFF. The rearrangement uses TRBV19 and TRBJ1-4; possibly TRBD1 for D (6 bases). V was trimmed by 6 bases and J by 5 bases, leaving 13 bases between them. Germline assignment: CDR1 LNHDA and CDR2 SQIVND (reference sequence). The CDR3 sequence is 14 residues long.

V usage is TRBV2 and J usage is TRBJ1-1; TRBD1 agrees at 8 bases. The CDR3 loop spans 14 amino acids. Germline assignment: CDR1 SNHLY and CDR2 FYNNEI. V was clipped by 6 bases and J by 1 base; unmatched bases: 4. The DNA for the CDR3 is TGTGCCAGCAGGTGGACAGGGCGGAACACTGAAGCTTTCTTT. As protein: CASRWTGRNTEAFF.

The chain couples TRBV5-1 to TRBJ1-2; D is possibly TRBD1 (5 bases). Looked up from germline, CDR1 is SGHRS and CDR2 is YFSETQ. The CDR3 totals 14 residues. V was pared by 0 bases and J by 2 bases, with 8 bases between. The CDR3 is CASSLDPGNYGYTF. The CDR3 coding sequence is TGCGCCAGCAGCTTGGACCCAGGGAACTATGGCTACACCTTC.